What follows describes a single TCR beta chain. This record belongs to a study of OX40 agonist ivuxolimab in advanced cancers. Using immunoSEQ multiplex PCR, the repertoire was profiled, and TCRdb retains in-frame clones only, with some absent. This table has around 69,000 clones, 80% to 90% appearing once. CDR1 and CDR2 from the germline V gene are MNHEY and SVGAGI. This CDR3 has 15 amino acids. V shed 2 bases and J 4 bases; nucleotides not matched to a gene: 2. The sequence derives from an adult with an advanced solid tumor such as melanoma, head and neck, liver or kidney cancer. The rearrangement links TRBV6-5 to TRBJ2-2, with TRBD1 matching over 9 bases. The sample in question was CD4+ or CD8+ T cells sorted from blood, obtained in a trial of the OX40 agonist ivuxolimab. CDR3 sequence: CASSYVTGGTGELFF. CDR3 bases: TGTGCCAGCAGTTACGTGACAGGGGGCACCGGGGAGCTGTTTTTT.